Listed below are T cell receptor beta chains from one sample, sequenced in a study of blood T cell repertoires in COVID-19. Repertoires were generated with immunoSEQ multiplex PCR, while TCRdb's copy carries only in-frame clones and drops some. The sample lists about 260,000 clones, 80% to 90% occurring once. Specimen: peripheral blood. These receptors were collected from a woman between 65 and 79 years old with COVID-19, enrolled during active disease. The CDR3 runs from the conserved cysteine through the conserved F or W. D genes are given only for firm matches. Only some rows state a clone size, as once, few, many or a class for expanded clones.

-,TRBJ1-1,TRBV28,TRBD1,TGTGCCAGCAGTCCGGAACAGGGGGCTGTCACTGAAGCTTTCTTT,CASSPEQGAVTEAFF
once,TRBJ1-4,TRBV28,TRBD1,TGTGCCAGCAGTCGAGCCGGGACAGGTGAAAAACTGTTTTTT,CASSRAGTGEKLFF
once,TRBJ1-2,TRBV19,-,TGTGCCAGTAGTACACCGGAGACCGGGGGCTACACCTTC,CASSTPETGGYTF
-,TRBJ2-3,TRBV29-1,-,TGCAGCGTTGACTTGGGGCCAGATACGCAGTATTTT,CSVDLGPDTQYF
-,TRBJ1-6,TRBV5-4,TRBD1,TGTGCCAGCAGTCGCGGGACAGGGGGTTCACCCCTCCACTTT,CASSRGTGGSPLHF
-,TRBJ2-3,TRBV6-2/TRBV6-3,TRBD2,TGTGCCAGCAGTTTGACTAGCGGGGGCACAGATACGCAGTATTTT,CASSLTSGGTDTQYF
-,TRBJ1-1,TRBV24-1,-,TGTGCCACCAGTGATTCGAGGGTTTTGGGAACTGAAGCTTTCTTT,CATSDSRVLGTEAFF
once,TRBJ2-1,TRBV30,TRBD1,TGTGCCTGGAGCGGACAGGGGGCGAATGAGCAGTTCTTC,CAWSGQGANEQFF
-,TRBJ2-5,TRBV6-5,TRBD2,TGTGCCAGCAGTTACCCCGGGGAGGGAGGGGTGGAGACCCAGTACTTC,CASSYPGEGGVETQYF
once,TRBJ2-7,TRBV29-1,TRBD1,TGCAGCGTTGACATTACAGGGGGGTACGAGCAGTACTTC,CSVDITGGYEQYF
once,TRBJ2-1,TRBV10-3,TRBD2,TGTGCCATCCGAAATAGGACTAGCGGGAGCAATGAGCAGTTCTTC,CAIRNRTSGSNEQFF
-,TRBJ2-5,TRBV3-1/TRBV3-2,TRBD2,TGTGCCAGCAGCCAAGATCAGCGGGGGGGAGTTATGGAGACCCAGTACTTC,CASSQDQRGGVMETQYF
-,TRBJ1-5,TRBV19,-,TGTGCCAGTAGTATACTCACCAGCGGCAATCAGCCCCAGCATTTT,CASSILTSGNQPQHF